This entry features one TCR beta chain sequence. Its cognate antigen is unknown. TCRdb reanalysed the 5' RACE reads using MiXCR and keeps one entry per CDR3 protein. The table has some 690,000 distinct CDR3 sequences, 21% seen once. CDR1 is SGHRS and CDR2 is YFSETQ in the germline V gene. The CDR3 has 15 residues. V lost 4 bases and J lost 2; bases outside the gene matches: 7. This entry is derived from a study of identical twins. General observations from the study: Memory repertoires lacked the insertion deficit that abundant cord blood beta clonotypes showed. There was more out-of-frame TCR alpha sharing in monozygotic twins than models estimated.

These data are also associated with another study on T cells expressing NK-cell markers. That report adds: Investigators obtained TCR beta repertoires from sorted CD3+CD56+NKG2C+, CD3+CD56+NKG2C- and CD3+CD56-NKG2C+ T cells. The CD3+CD56-NKG2C+ fraction of a handful of donors was also led by these clonotypes.

The sample consisted of PBMCs. The sequence was obtained from a woman aged 18 to 35 in good health. V and J are TRBV5-1 and TRBJ2-7; the match to TRBD1 covers 9 bases. The CDR3 loop is CASSLSRTGAYEQYF. DNA of the CDR3: TGCGCCAGCAGCCTGTCCCGGACAGGGGCCTACGAGCAGTACTTC.